These 30 T cell receptor beta chains came from one sample sequenced in a study of OX40 agonist ivuxolimab in advanced cancers. This table comes from immunoSEQ multiplex PCR, and its TCRdb copy is limited to in-frame clones, with some not included. The repertoire holds about 58,000 clones, with roughly nine tenths as singletons. The source material was CD4+ or CD8+ T cells sorted from blood, sampled in a trial of the OX40 agonist ivuxolimab. Receptors originate from an adult with an advanced solid tumor such as melanoma, head and neck, liver or kidney cancer.

The V and J genes are TRBV5-6 and TRBJ2-2, with D perhaps matching TRBD1 (5 bases). CDR3 length: 14 amino acids. CDR1 is SGHDT, CDR2 YYEEEE, per germline. V lost 2 bases and J lost 6, with 11 bases in between. The CDR3 spells CASSFGARSGELFF. Here the CDR3 DNA reads TGTGCCAGCAGCTTTGGGGCGCGGTCCGGGGAGCTGTTTTTT. Looking up the rest from reference TRBV5-6 and TRBJ2-2 gives the full variable domain: DAGVTQSPTHLIKTRGQQVTLRCSPKSGHDTVSWYQQALGQGPQFIFQYYEEEERQRGNFPDRFSGHQFPNYSSELNVNALLLGDSALYLCASSFGARSGELFFGEGSRLTVL.

The genes are TRBV2 and TRBJ2-3, with 7 bases that match TRBD2. Per the germline V gene, CDR1 is SNHLY and CDR2 is FYNNEI. Germline trimming cut 6 bases from V and 1 base from J; bases unmatched to any gene: 10. The CDR3 extends over 16 amino acids. The CDR3 sequence is CASSLKLLAGTDTQYF. The CDR3, as DNA: TGTGCCAGCAGCTTAAAGCTTCTAGCGGGCACAGATACGCAGTATTTT. Supplemented by reference TRBV2 and TRBJ2-3, the full variable domain reads EPEVTQTPSHQVTQMGQEVILRCVPISNHLYFYWYRQILGQKVEFLVSFYNNEISEKSEIFDDQFSVERPDGSNFTLKIRSTKLEDSAMYFCASSLKLLAGTDTQYFGPGTRLTVL.

The chain recombines TRBV19 with TRBJ2-1; 11 bases are a match to TRBD2. The CDR3 runs 16 residues. V dropped 5 bases and J dropped 0; count of bases not matched to a gene: 3. Germline V lookup: CDR1 LNHDA, CDR2 SQIVND (reference sequence). CDR3 protein: CASSRTSGSSYNEQFF. DNA for the CDR3: TGTGCCAGTAGTCGAACTAGCGGGAGCTCCTACAATGAGCAGTTCTTC. Variable domain in full (rest from reference TRBV19 and TRBJ2-1): DGGITQSPKYLFRKEGQNVTLSCEQNLNHDAMYWYRQDPGQGLRLIYYSQIVNDFQKGDIAEGYSVSREKKESFPLTVTSAQKNPTAFYLCASSRTSGSSYNEQFFGPGTRLTVL.

The genes are TRBV7-3 and TRBJ2-3; TRBD1 matches at 12 bases. The CDR3 is 15 residues long. The germline V gene encodes CDR1 SGHTA and CDR2 FQGTGA. The junction had 4 bases not matched to a gene; V was cut back by 5 bases and J by 4 bases. As DNA, the CDR3 is TGTGCCAGCAGCCTCGGGACAGGGGGCGCAGATACGCAGTATTTT. This gives the protein CASSLGTGGADTQYF.

The V gene is TRBV5-1, the J gene TRBJ2-1, with TRBD2 matching over 8 bases. CDR1 is SGHRS and CDR2 is YFSETQ in the germline V gene. The junction had 7 bases not matched to a gene; V was cut back by 4 bases and J by 4 bases. This CDR3 has 15 amino acids. The CDR3 nucleotides are TGCGCCAGCAGCCCCCTAGCGGGTGTATACAATGAGCAGTTCTTC. Protein product: CASSPLAGVYNEQFF.

The chain is built from TRBV28 and TRBJ2-3; TRBD2 might be the D (6 bases). The CDR3 consists of 16 residues. Germline loops: CDR1 MDHEN, CDR2 SYDVKM. The germline V and J ends were trimmed by 6 bases and 2 bases, with 18 bases remaining between them. CDR3 sequence reads: CASSPESGENTDTQYF. CDR3 in DNA: TGTGCCAGCAGCCCAGAGTCGGGGGAGAACACAGATACGCAGTATTTT.

V usage is TRBV9 and J usage is TRBJ2-7; D remains ambiguous. In germline, CDR1 is SGDLS, CDR2 YYNGEE. Trimming left V 2 bases short and J 2 bases short, with 11 bases between. The length of the CDR3 is 14 residues. In nucleotides, the CDR3 is TGTGCCAGCAGCGTGGACCCTCTGGCCTACGAGCAGTACTTC. Its protein is CASSVDPLAYEQYF.

This chain uses TRBV19 with TRBJ2-3; no firm D call. The ends were cut back, 1 base at V and 2 bases at J, with 1 base in the middle. Germline-derived CDR1 and CDR2 are LNHDA and SQIVND (reference sequence). The CDR3 contains 12 residues. CDR3 in DNA: TGTGCCAGTAGTATAGCCACAGATACGCAGTATTTT. This sequence encodes CASSIATDTQYF.

This sequence joins TRBV18 and TRBJ2-7; D possibly corresponds to TRBD1 (5 bases). Germline V gene data show CDR1 as KGHSH and CDR2 as LQKENI. The CDR3 extends over 12 amino acids. V was clipped by 5 bases and J by 7 bases, with 12 bases between them. CDR3 in DNA: TGTGCCAGCTCAGTGGCTAGGGGAGAGCAGTACTTC. It translates to CASSVARGEQYF.

CDR3 bases: TGTGCCAGCATTTCAGGGGAAAGAAATGAGCAGTTCTTC. The encoded protein is CASISGERNEQFF. This chain uses TRBV2 with TRBJ2-1, with a possible D match to TRBD1 (6 bases). There are 13 residues in the CDR3. CDR1 SNHLY and CDR2 FYNNEI come from the germline V gene. V lost 7 bases, J lost 7 bases, and 14 bases lay in between.

The chain recombines TRBV13 with TRBJ2-7; D possibly corresponds to TRBD2 (5 bases). V gave up 6 bases and J gave up 6 bases, with 21 bases separating them. The CDR3 sequence is 15 residues long. From germline, CDR1 is PRHDT and CDR2 FYEKMQ (reference sequence). Here the CDR3 reads CASRLSGDGEIEQYF. CDR3 DNA: TGTGCCAGCAGACTTTCCGGAGACGGGGAAATCGAGCAGTACTTC.

J is TRBJ2-7 and V is TRBV30, with D perhaps given as TRBD1 or TRBD2 (5 bases each). Germline V gene sequence: CDR1 GTSNPN, CDR2 SVGIG (reference sequence). The CDR3 loop spans 16 amino acids. The V gene lost 1 base and the J gene lost 10 bases, with 26 bases spanning the gap. CDR3 nucleotides: TGTGCCTGGAGTGGAAACCGGGACCCACGAACAGTGGGTCAGTACTTC. It specifies CAWSGNRDPRTVGQYF. The full variable domain, rest sourced from reference TRBV30 and TRBJ2-7, is SQTIHQWPATLVQPVGSPLSLECTVEGTSNPNLYWYRQAAGRGLQLLFYSVGIGQISSEVPQNLSASRPQDRQFILSSKKLLLSDSGFYLCAWSGNRDPRTVGQYFGPGTRLTVT.

The V call is TRBV9, the J call TRBJ2-1, with 14 positions matching TRBD2. In germline, CDR1 is SGDLS, CDR2 YYNGEE. Losses at the gene ends were 5 bases for V and 1 base for J; bases not matched to a gene: 2. The CDR3 spans 16 residues. CDR3 sequence: CASSGTSGSSYNEQFF. DNA for the CDR3: TGTGCCAGCAGTGGGACTAGCGGGAGTTCCTACAATGAGCAGTTCTTC.

This clone has a single count. This chain uses TRBV5-6 with TRBJ1-5; D is possibly TRBD1 (5 bases). The germline gives CDR1 SGHDT, CDR2 YYEEEE. The CDR3 loop spans 16 amino acids. V gave up 7 bases and J gave up 4 bases, with 21 bases separating them. This chain's CDR3 is CASGIYQWGGNQPQHF. CDR3 in DNA: TGTGCCAGCGGGATCTACCAGTGGGGGGGGAATCAGCCCCAGCATTTT.

V usage is TRBV6-1 and J usage is TRBJ2-1; D is possibly TRBD2 (6 bases). The CDR3 is made up of 16 amino acids. Germline loops: CDR1 MNHNS, CDR2 SASEGT. V dropped 2 bases and J dropped 1 base, with 12 bases sitting between them. The CDR3 region is CASSESTRPSYNEQFF. Written as DNA, the CDR3 is TGTGCCAGCAGTGAATCGACTAGGCCTTCCTACAATGAGCAGTTCTTC.

The chain links TRBV27 to TRBJ2-7; TRBD2 aligns across 7 bases. Germline V gene sequence: CDR1 MNHEY, CDR2 SMNVEV (reference sequence). V was clipped by 2 bases and J by 3 bases; unmatched bases: 4. The CDR3 extends over 14 amino acids. CDR3 coding DNA: TGTGCCAGCAGTTTAGCGGGAGAGCTCTACGAGCAGTACTTC. Residues: CASSLAGELYEQYF.

This chain uses TRBV11-1 with TRBJ1-1; no clear D. Germline loops: CDR1 SGHAT, CDR2 FQDESV (reference sequence). V was shortened by 2 bases and J by 5 bases, with 9 bases between the two germline ends. This CDR3 comprises 13 residues. In DNA form, the CDR3 reads TGTGCCAGCAGCTTAAGGCTAGGAACTGAAGCTTTCTTT. This gives the protein CASSLRLGTEAFF.

The J gene is TRBJ2-7, the V gene TRBV5-5; D is possibly TRBD1 (6 bases). Germline V gene lookup returns CDR1 SGHKS and CDR2 YYEKEE (reference sequence). The ends were cut back, 3 bases at V and 2 bases at J, with 12 bases in the middle. The CDR3 covers 14 residues. The chain's CDR3 is CASSWARGAYEQYF. The DNA of the CDR3 is TGTGCCAGCAGCTGGGCCAGGGGAGCCTACGAGCAGTACTTC.

This clone was picked up one time. Other nucleotide sequences from this sample produce the same CDR3. The chain carries TRBV27 and TRBJ2-7, with a possible D match to TRBD1 (5 bases). The CDR3 has 13 amino acids. Trimming pared 3 bases from V and 2 bases from J, leaving 8 bases between. CDR1 and CDR2 from the germline V gene are MNHEY and SMNVEV (reference sequence). The CDR3 DNA is TGTGCCAGCAGTTTGGGGCAGACCTACGAGCAGTACTTC. It codes for CASSLGQTYEQYF.

The gene calls are TRBV9 and TRBJ1-1; perhaps TRBD1 as D (5 bases). With 0 bases removed from V and 5 bases from J, the gap between germline ends came to 11 bases. The germline CDR1 and CDR2 sequences are SGDLS and YYNGEE. This CDR3 comprises 14 residues. CDR3 loop: CASSVDSGETEAFF. The CDR3 nucleotides read TGTGCCAGCAGCGTAGACTCGGGGGAAACTGAAGCTTTCTTT.

The chain carries TRBV4-3 and TRBJ2-3, with 7 bases matching TRBD2. Trimming at V came to 1 base and at J to 15 bases, leaving 10 bases not matched to a gene. Germline V CDR1 and CDR2: LGHNA, YSLEER. This CDR3 spans 13 amino acids. The CDR3: CASSQGGGTTPYF. CDR3 sequence (DNA): TGCGCCAGCAGCCAAGGGGGCGGGACTACTCCTTATTTT.

Here the CDR3 reads CASSQDSTGSYNEQFF. CDR3 nucleotides: TGCGCCAGCAGCCAAGATAGCACAGGCTCCTACAATGAGCAGTTCTTC. The chain uses TRBV4-3 and TRBJ2-1, with D perhaps TRBD1 (5 bases). The ends were cut back, 0 bases at V and 0 bases at J, with 9 bases in the middle. Germline V lookup: CDR1 LGHNA, CDR2 YSLEER. The CDR3 is 16 residues long.

The chain recombines TRBV7-9 with TRBJ2-1, with 12 bases fitting TRBD2. Germline V CDR1 and CDR2: SEHNR, FQNEAQ (reference sequence). With 6 bases clipped from V and 0 bases from J, the junction kept 6 bases outside the gene matches. This CDR3 is 17 amino acids long. The CDR3 loop reads CASSSSGRAISYNEQFF. The CDR3 DNA reads TGTGCCAGCAGTTCTAGCGGGAGGGCCATCTCCTACAATGAGCAGTTCTTC.

The chain links TRBV18 to TRBJ1-1; TRBD1 matches 9 bases. This CDR3 comprises 15 residues. The V gene's germline CDR1 is KGHSH and CDR2 LQKENI. Unmatched junction bases numbered 9, after V lost 6 bases and J lost 4 bases. The DNA for the CDR3 is TGTGCCAGCTCTCAGCCGGGACAGGGTGTCACTGAAGCTTTCTTT. Translating it yields CASSQPGQGVTEAFF.

This clone appeared a single time. This sequence joins TRBV29-1 and TRBJ2-1; 8 nucleotides match TRBD2. CDR1 is SQVTM and CDR2 is ANQGSEA in the germline V gene. CDR3 length: 15 residues. The V gene end was trimmed by 6 bases and the J gene end by 3 bases; junction bases not matched to a gene: 10. This CDR3 is CSVGEWREVYNEQFF. The CDR3 bases are TGCAGCGTAGGAGAATGGCGGGAGGTCTACAATGAGCAGTTCTTC.

Only one count was recorded for this clone. The gene calls are TRBV2 and TRBJ2-7, with TRBD2 identical over 8 bases. The germline gives CDR1 SNHLY, CDR2 FYNNEI. The CDR3 consists of 16 residues. Trimming at V came to 7 bases and at J to 3 bases, leaving 14 bases not matched to a gene. CDR3 nucleotides: TGTGCCAGCATGTGGGGTTCTAGCGGGCGCTACTACGAGCAGTACTTC. Translation gives CASMWGSSGRYYEQYF.

The rearrangement joins TRBV9 to TRBJ2-7, with D possibly being TRBD1 (5 bases). Germline V gene lookup returns CDR1 SGDLS and CDR2 YYNGEE. Deletions cut 0 bases from V and 2 bases from J, with 9 bases between. This CDR3 has 14 amino acids. The CDR3 sequence: CASSVARQPYEQYF. The CDR3 nucleotides read TGTGCCAGCAGCGTAGCCAGACAGCCCTACGAGCAGTACTTC.

The rearrangement links TRBV27 to TRBJ2-3, with D possibly being TRBD2 (6 bases). The CDR3 contains 15 residues. In germline, CDR1 is MNHEY, CDR2 SMNVEV (reference sequence). Trimming pared 8 bases from V and 2 bases from J, leaving 17 bases between. Written as DNA, the CDR3 is TGTGCCAGCGCGCCCCGGGACTCTCCCACAGATACGCAGTATTTT. This gives the protein CASAPRDSPTDTQYF.

V usage is TRBV11-2 and J usage is TRBJ1-1; no definite D call. Trimming took off 3 bases at V and 2 bases at J, with 16 bases between the two ends. The CDR3 spans 16 residues. Germline V gene sequence: CDR1 SGHAT, CDR2 FQNNGV. The CDR3 coding sequence is TGTGCCAGCAGCTTCGGCCAAGGAGAGGATAACACTGAAGCTTTCTTT. This codes for CASSFGQGEDNTEAFF.

The J gene is TRBJ2-7, the V gene TRBV28, with D unresolved. The CDR3 covers 12 residues. Germline assignment: CDR1 MDHEN and CDR2 SYDVKM. V was cut by 3 bases and J by 6 bases, with 9 bases left in between. The CDR3 nucleotides are TGTGCCAGCAGTTTTGTGGGAACCGAGCAGTACTTC. As protein: CASSFVGTEQYF.